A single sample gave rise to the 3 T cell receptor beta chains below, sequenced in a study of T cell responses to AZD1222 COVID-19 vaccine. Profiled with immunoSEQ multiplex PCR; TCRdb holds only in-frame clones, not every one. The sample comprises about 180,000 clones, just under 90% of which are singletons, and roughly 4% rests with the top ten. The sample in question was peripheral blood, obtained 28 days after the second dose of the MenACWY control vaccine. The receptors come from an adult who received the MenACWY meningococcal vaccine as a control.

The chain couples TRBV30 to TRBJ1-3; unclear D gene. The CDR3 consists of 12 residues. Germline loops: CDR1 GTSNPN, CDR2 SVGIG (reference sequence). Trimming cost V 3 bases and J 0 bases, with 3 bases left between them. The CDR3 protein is CAWSDSGNTIYF. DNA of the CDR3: TGTGCCTGGAGCGACTCTGGAAACACCATATATTTT.

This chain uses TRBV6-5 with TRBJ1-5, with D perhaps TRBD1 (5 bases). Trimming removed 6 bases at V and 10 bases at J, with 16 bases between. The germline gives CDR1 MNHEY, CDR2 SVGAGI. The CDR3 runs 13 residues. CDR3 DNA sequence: TGTGCCAGCAGAATGGGGGGAAATCGCCCCCAGCATTTT. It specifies CASRMGGNRPQHF.

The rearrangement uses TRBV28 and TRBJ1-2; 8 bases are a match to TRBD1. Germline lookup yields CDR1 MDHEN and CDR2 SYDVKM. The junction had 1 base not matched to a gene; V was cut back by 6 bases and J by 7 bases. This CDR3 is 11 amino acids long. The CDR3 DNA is TGTGCCAGCAGGGACAGGGCTGGCTACACCTTC. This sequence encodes CASRDRAGYTF.